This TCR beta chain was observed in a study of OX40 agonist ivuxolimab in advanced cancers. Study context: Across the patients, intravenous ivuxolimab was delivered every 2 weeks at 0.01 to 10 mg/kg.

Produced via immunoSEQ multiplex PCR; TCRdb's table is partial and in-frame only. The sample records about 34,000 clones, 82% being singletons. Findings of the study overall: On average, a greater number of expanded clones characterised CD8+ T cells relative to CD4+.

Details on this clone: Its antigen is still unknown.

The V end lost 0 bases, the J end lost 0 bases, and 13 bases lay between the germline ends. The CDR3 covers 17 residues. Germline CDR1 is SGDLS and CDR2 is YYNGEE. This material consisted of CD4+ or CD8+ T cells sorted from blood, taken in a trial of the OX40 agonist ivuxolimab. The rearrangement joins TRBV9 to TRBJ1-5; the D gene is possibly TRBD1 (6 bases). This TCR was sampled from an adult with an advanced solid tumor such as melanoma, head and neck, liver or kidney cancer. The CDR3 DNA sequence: TGTGCCAGCAGCGTAGGGACAGATCCTTATAGCAATCAGCCCCAGCATTTT. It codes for CASSVGTDPYSNQPQHF.